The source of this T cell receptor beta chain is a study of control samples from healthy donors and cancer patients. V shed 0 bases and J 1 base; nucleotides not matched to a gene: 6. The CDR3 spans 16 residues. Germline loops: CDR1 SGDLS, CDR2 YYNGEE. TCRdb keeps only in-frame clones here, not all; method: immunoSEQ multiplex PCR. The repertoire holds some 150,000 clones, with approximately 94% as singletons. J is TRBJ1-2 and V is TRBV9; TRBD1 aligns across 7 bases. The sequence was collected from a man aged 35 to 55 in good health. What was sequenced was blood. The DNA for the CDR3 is TGTGCCAGCAGCGTAGTGACAGGGCCCCTTAACTATGGCTACACCTTC. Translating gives CASSVVTGPLNYGYTF.